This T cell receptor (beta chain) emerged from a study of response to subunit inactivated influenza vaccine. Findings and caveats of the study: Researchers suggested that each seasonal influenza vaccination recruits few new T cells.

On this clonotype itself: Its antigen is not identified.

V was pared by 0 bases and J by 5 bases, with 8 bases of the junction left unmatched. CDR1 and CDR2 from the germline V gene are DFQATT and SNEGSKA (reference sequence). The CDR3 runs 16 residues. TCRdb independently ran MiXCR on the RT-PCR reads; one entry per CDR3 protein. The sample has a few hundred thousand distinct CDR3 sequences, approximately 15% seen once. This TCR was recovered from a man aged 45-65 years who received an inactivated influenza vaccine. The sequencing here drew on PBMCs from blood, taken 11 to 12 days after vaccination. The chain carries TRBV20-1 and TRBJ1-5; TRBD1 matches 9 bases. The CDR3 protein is CSARDTPGQGYQPQHF. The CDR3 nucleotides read TGCAGTGCTAGAGATACCCCGGGACAGGGATATCAGCCCCAGCATTTT.